A single sample is the source of the 29 T cell receptor beta chains below, sequenced in a study of T-cell reconstitution after alpha-beta-depleted transplantation in children. Unique molecular identifiers were incorporated when the TCRbeta library was constructed. TCRdb re-analysed the PCR reads in MiXCR, keeping a single row per CDR3 protein. The sample holds hundreds of thousands of distinct CDR3 sequences; 13% are singletons and the top ten take 0.65% to 0.9%. This sample comprised PBMCs, obtained before TCRalphabeta/CD19-depleted stem cell transplant. Source of these receptors: a girl aged 2 to 9 with congenital amegakaryocytic thrombocytopenia, due to receive a stem cell transplant.

This clonotype came up many times. The CDR3 here is CASSFAYSYEQYF. The CDR3 DNA sequence: TGCGCCAGCAGCTTTGCCTACTCCTACGAGCAGTACTTC. V usage is TRBV5-1 and J usage is TRBJ2-7; no definite D call. Germline V gene lookup returns CDR1 SGHRS and CDR2 YFSETQ. The CDR3 contains 13 residues. V lost 2 bases and J lost 0, with 6 bases in between.

This clonotype was recorded many times. J is TRBJ2-1 and V is TRBV10-1; D remains ambiguous. Germline CDR1 and CDR2: WNHNN and SYGVQD (reference sequence). V was pared by 2 bases and J by 5 bases, with 10 bases between. This CDR3 spans 14 amino acids. CDR3 in DNA: TGCGCCAGCAGTGAGGAGGTCCGAGACAATGAGCAGTTCTTC. Protein: CASSEEVRDNEQFF.

In the case of this clonotype: The DNA is omitted, as the CDR3 cannot be located on it reliably, and the CDR3 follows TCRdb's listing. The chain couples TRBV3-1 to TRBJ2-6; the table's D call of TRBD2 was not tested on the DNA. Germline CDR1 and CDR2: LGHDT and YNNKEL (reference sequence). The CDR3 spans 22 amino acids, including both terminal residues. The CDR3 is CASSQDFGAGTSEHSGANVLTF.

Note on this clonotype: Being one base from a much bigger clone, this may be a read error. Because it lacks the conserved phenylalanine or tryptophan at the end, this CDR3 is likely a read error. V gene TRBV12-5 combines with J gene TRBJ2-1; tentatively, D is TRBD2 (5 bases). Trimming pared 0 bases from V and 1 base from J, leaving 10 bases between. The CDR3 spans 16 residues. The germline V gene encodes CDR1 LGHNT and CDR2 FRNRAP. The CDR3 DNA is TGTGCTAGTGGTTTGGTATATGGGAGATCCTACAATGAGCAGTTCCTC. This codes for CASGLVYGRSYNEQFL.

This clonotype was seen at least ten times. The chain couples TRBV20-1 to TRBJ2-6, with D perhaps TRBD1 or TRBD2 (5 bases each). The CDR3 has 16 amino acids. From germline, CDR1 is DFQATT and CDR2 SNEGSKA (reference sequence). The V end was cut by 3 bases, the J end by 0 bases, with 12 bases between. The CDR3 is CSASSGPNSGANVLTF. CDR3 nucleotides: TGCAGTGCTAGTTCGGGACCGAACTCTGGGGCCAACGTCCTGACTTTC.

The chain recombines TRBV19 with TRBJ2-5; 10 bases match TRBD2. Germline assignment: CDR1 LNHDA and CDR2 SQIVND (reference sequence). CDR3 length: 21 amino acids. The trim removed 4 bases at V and 0 bases at J, leaving 20 bases unmatched. Here the CDR3 DNA reads TGTGCCAGTAGTAACCCTACGATAGCGGGAGGACTTGGGAAGTACCAAGAGACCCAGTACTTC. Translation gives CASSNPTIAGGLGKYQETQYF. Full variable domain (rest looked up from reference TRBV19 and TRBJ2-5): DGGITQSPKYLFRKEGQNVTLSCEQNLNHDAMYWYRQDPGQGLRLIYYSQIVNDFQKGDIAEGYSVSREKKESFPLTVTSAQKNPTAFYLCASSNPTIAGGLGKYQETQYFGPGTRLLVL.

The chain uses TRBV12-3 or TRBV12-4 and TRBJ2-5, with TRBD2 matching 11 bases. The CDR3 contains 17 residues. The V gene end was trimmed by 2 bases and the J gene end by 3 bases; junction bases not matched to a gene: 8. The CDR3 sequence is CASSLRASGRFKETQYF. Written as DNA, the CDR3 is TGTGCCAGCAGTTTACGGGCTAGCGGGAGGTTTAAAGAGACCCAGTACTTC.

This clonotype was seen many times. This chain links TRBV12-3 or TRBV12-4 with TRBJ2-3, with unresolved D. The CDR3 contains 15 residues. V was pared by 4 bases and J by 0 bases, with 11 bases between. The CDR3 spells CASSSGRVSTDTQYF. The CDR3 DNA sequence: TGTGCCAGCAGTTCGGGTCGGGTGAGCACAGATACGCAGTATTTT.

There are a few counts of this clonotype. The chain is built from TRBV27 and TRBJ2-1; 12 bases line up with TRBD2. CDR3 length: 16 residues. Germline-derived CDR1 and CDR2 are MNHEY and SMNVEV (reference sequence). The V gene end was trimmed by 5 bases and the J gene end by 6 bases; junction bases not matched to a gene: 8. CDR3 region: CASSPLLAGGFNEQFF. The CDR3 nucleotides are TGTGCCAGCAGTCCCCTCCTAGCGGGAGGGTTCAATGAGCAGTTCTTC.

The V gene is TRBV7-9, the J gene TRBJ2-7, with D possibly matching TRBD2 (6 bases). This CDR3 has 16 residues. The V end lost 5 bases, the J end lost 4 bases, and 21 bases lay between the germline ends. Germline V lookup: CDR1 SEHNR, CDR2 FQNEAQ (reference sequence). In nucleotides, the CDR3 is TGTGCCAGCAGCCGCGACTCGGACATCGGGACTTACGAGCAGTACTTC. This codes for CASSRDSDIGTYEQYF.

The table lists this clonotype with a few counts. The gene calls are TRBV5-1 and TRBJ2-7, with D maybe TRBD2 (8 bases). In germline, CDR1 is SGHRS, CDR2 YFSETQ. The V end was cut by 0 bases, the J end by 3 bases, with 16 bases between. CDR3 length: 16 residues. CDR3 in amino acids: CASSLAGGDSYYEQYF. Here the CDR3 DNA reads TGCGCCAGCAGCTTGGCCGGGGGGGACAGTTACTACGAGCAGTACTTC.

This clonotype was picked up one time. In nucleotides, the CDR3 is TGCAGCGTTGATGCGCGGGGGACGGAGACCCAGTACTTC. As protein: CSVDARGTETQYF. This chain links TRBV29-1 with TRBJ2-5; 7 bases line up with TRBD2. This CDR3 comprises 13 residues. V lost 3 bases to trimming and J lost 5 bases; unmatched junction nucleotides: 6. Germline CDR1 and CDR2: SQVTM and ANQGSEA.

The chain recombines TRBV3-1 with TRBJ2-7, with 7 bases aligning to TRBD2. V gave up 4 bases and J gave up 3 bases; unmatched junction bases: 12. Germline V CDR1 and CDR2: LGHDT, YNNKEL (reference sequence). The CDR3 sequence is 16 residues long. The CDR3 bases are TGTGCCAGCAGCCTTAAGAGTCTTGCTAGCGGCTACGAGCAGTACTTC. It translates to CASSLKSLASGYEQYF.

This clonotype was recorded many times. V gene TRBV20-1 combines with J gene TRBJ2-1; the match to TRBD2 covers 7 bases. The J segment lost 0 bases and the V segment lost 1 base, leaving 12 bases of the junction unmatched. The CDR3 contains 18 residues. Germline-derived CDR1 and CDR2 are DFQATT and SNEGSKA (reference sequence). The CDR3 nucleotides read TGCAGTGCTAGAGGAACCCTCTCGGGAGGCGGCTCCTACAATGAGCAGTTCTTC. It specifies CSARGTLSGGGSYNEQFF.

Worth noting for this clonotype: Sequence at one end of the junction differs from germline and may be a read error. The J gene is TRBJ2-1, the V gene TRBV7-8, with 10 nucleotides matching TRBD2. The CDR3 consists of 11 residues. Germline CDR1 and CDR2: SGHVS and FQNEAQ. The CDR3 loop reads CASSLVLAGAF. For the CDR3, the DNA is TGTGCCAGCAGCCTAGTTCTAGCGGGAGCTTTC.

About this clonotype: A much larger clone sits a single nucleotide away, making a read error possible. The rearrangement joins TRBV24-1 to TRBJ1-5, with D possibly TRBD1 on 5 matching bases. CDR3 length equals 15 residues. Germline lookup yields CDR1 KGHDR and CDR2 SFDVKD. The CDR3, as DNA: TGTGCCACCAGTGACCAAGGGGAGGGCGATCAGCCCCAGAATTTT. Translating it yields CATSDQGEGDQPQNF.

The gene calls are TRBV6-1 and TRBJ2-3; 10 nucleotides align to TRBD2. The V gene's germline CDR1 is MNHNS and CDR2 SASEGT. The CDR3 has 18 residues. Unmatched junction bases numbered 19, after V lost 7 bases and J lost 6 bases. CDR3 protein: CASIPEEGTSALRDTQYF. In nucleotides, the CDR3 is TGTGCCAGCATCCCCGAGGAGGGGACTAGCGCCCTCCGGGATACGCAGTATTTT.

V usage is TRBV27 and J usage is TRBJ2-1; 10 nucleotides agree with TRBD2. The CDR3 has 16 residues. V trimming: 2 bases; J trimming: 7 bases; junction bases outside the gene matches: 8. Germline CDR1 is MNHEY and CDR2 is SMNVEV (reference sequence). The CDR3 loop reads CASSLATSGYSNEQFF. The CDR3 DNA follows: TGTGCCAGCAGTTTAGCGACTAGCGGGTATTCAAATGAGCAGTTCTTC.

This clonotype showed up many times. The chain is built from TRBV28 and TRBJ2-5; 10 bases agree with TRBD1. Trimming cost V 1 base and J 4 bases; bases outside gene matches: 9. From germline, CDR1 is MDHEN and CDR2 SYDVKM. The CDR3 is 17 residues long. This chain's CDR3 is CASSLSGRDRGSETQYF. CDR3 DNA: TGTGCCAGCAGTTTATCCGGACGGGACAGGGGTTCAGAGACCCAGTACTTC.

This clonotype was found many times. V usage is TRBV5-1 and J usage is TRBJ2-1; 13 positions match TRBD2. Losses at the gene ends were 3 bases for V and 5 bases for J; bases not matched to a gene: 8. The CDR3 sequence is 17 residues long. Germline lookup yields CDR1 SGHRS and CDR2 YFSETQ. Here the CDR3 reads CASSSGLAGVIHNEQFF. CDR3 nucleotide sequence: TGCGCCAGCAGCTCCGGACTAGCGGGAGTGATCCACAATGAGCAGTTCTTC.

With respect to this clonotype: At one of its ends the junction is not consistent with the germline gene, which may arise from a read error. J is TRBJ1-2 and V is TRBV29-1; 7 nucleotides agree with TRBD1. Germline V gene sequence: CDR1 SQVTM, CDR2 ANQGSEA. There are 13 residues in the CDR3. The CDR3 DNA sequence: TGCACCGTTGTTCGACAGGGTATCTATGGCTACACCTTC. As protein: CTVVRQGIYGYTF.

CDR3 nucleotides: TGTGCCTGGAGTTCAGGAGGGTATGGCTACACCTTC. Translating gives CAWSSGGYGYTF. This rearrangement joins TRBV30 to TRBJ1-2, with no clear D. The CDR3 sequence is 12 residues long. Germline V CDR1 and CDR2: GTSNPN, SVGIG (reference sequence). Trimming removed 2 bases at V and 5 bases at J, with 9 bases between.

This clonotype came up many times. The chain is built from TRBV10-3 and TRBJ2-3; D gene uncertain. Germline CDR1 and CDR2: ENHRY and SYGVKD. Trimming removed 0 bases from V and 3 bases from J, with 7 bases in between. The CDR3 totals 14 residues. CDR3 DNA: TGTGCCATCAGTGAGTCCAGTCAGACAGATACGCAGTATTTT. It encodes CAISESSQTDTQYF.

The J gene is TRBJ2-5, the V gene TRBV24-1; 11 nucleotides line up with TRBD1. This CDR3 has 15 amino acids. Germline loops: CDR1 KGHDR, CDR2 SFDVKD. V trimming: 3 bases; J trimming: 4 bases; junction bases outside the gene matches: 3. CDR3 nucleotides: TGTGCCACCAGTGATGAGGACAGGGGGCGAGAGACCCAGTACTTC. Its protein is CATSDEDRGRETQYF.

This clonotype came up a few times. The chain uses TRBV28 and TRBJ2-7; 7 bases fit TRBD1. Germline CDR1 is MDHEN and CDR2 is SYDVKM. V was clipped by 2 bases and J by 2 bases; unmatched bases: 3. This CDR3 spans 14 amino acids. The CDR3 DNA sequence: TGTGCCAGCAGTTTAAGGGGGCGCACCTACGAGCAGTACTTC. Translation: CASSLRGRTYEQYF.

This clonotype has a count of ten or more. V usage is TRBV20-1 and J usage is TRBJ2-1; 11 bases line up with TRBD2. The ends lost 3 bases at V and 3 bases at J; junction bases unmatched: 7. Germline V lookup: CDR1 DFQATT, CDR2 SNEGSKA (reference sequence). CDR3 length: 16 residues. CDR3 in DNA: TGCAGTGCTAGTTCCCCGACTAGCGGGATCTACAATGAGCAGTTCTTC. Translation: CSASSPTSGIYNEQFF.

The V and J genes are TRBV5-5 and TRBJ2-1, with 7 bases that match TRBD2. The germline V gene encodes CDR1 SGHKS and CDR2 YYEKEE (reference sequence). The CDR3 loop spans 16 amino acids. V shed 0 bases and J 0 bases; nucleotides not matched to a gene: 3. As DNA, the CDR3 is TGTGCCAGCAGCTTGGGGGACTATAGCTCCTACAATGAGCAGTTCTTC. This translates into CASSLGDYSSYNEQFF.

This clonotype has at least ten counts. The chain recombines TRBV10-2 with TRBJ1-1; 11 bases are shared with TRBD1. The CDR3 is 11 residues long. The germline V gene encodes CDR1 WSHSY and CDR2 SAAADI. The J segment lost 11 bases and the V segment lost 6 bases, leaving 2 bases of the junction unmatched. The CDR3 reads CASRGQGVAFF. The DNA for the CDR3 is TGCGCCAGCAGGGGACAGGGGGTTGCTTTCTTT.

This clonotype was recorded many times. The genes are TRBV20-1 and TRBJ1-1; D is perhaps TRBD1 (5 bases). Germline lookup yields CDR1 DFQATT and CDR2 SNEGSKA (reference sequence). The CDR3 totals 11 residues. V was cut by 3 bases and J by 6 bases, with 8 bases left in between. CDR3 DNA sequence: TGCAGTGCTAGTGGGGACCCTGAAGCTTTCTTT. Its translation is CSASGDPEAFF.